This T cell receptor (beta chain) was captured by sequencing in a study of CD8 T cells in Susac syndrome (dated by TCRdb to about 2019). A note on the overall study: Of the Susac syndrome patients who were sequenced, eight were in clinical remission while about 6 had clinically active disease. At the time of blood withdrawal, Susac syndrome patients were either therapy-naive, taking corticosteroids (with some also receiving IVIg), or on IVIg alone. Whether CD8+ T cell activation and differentiation in Susac syndrome was antigen driven was tested using repertoire sequencing. Results and caveats for the whole study, not just this receptor: The study acknowledged that relatively few individuals were included in the TCR sequencing and HLA analysis. The CD4+ T cell repertoire of patients with Susac syndrome showed no detectable clonal expansion.

RNA was extracted using the RNeasy kit, and about 0.45 to 1 microgram was reverse transcribed with random hexamers. The immunoSEQ multiplex PCR assay, which covers 54 Vbeta and 13 Jbeta segments, was used to amplify TCR beta CDR3 regions. To correct PCR amplification bias, a synthetic template baseline was used for both primer optimization and computational correction. The study's processing was this. Reads were annotated to V, D and J genes per IMGT and analyzed with immunoSEQ Analyzer, keeping only productive sequences. To calculate clonality, Shannon entropy was normalized by log2 of the number of productive unique sequences and then subtracted from one. Public and private clones were assessed among the 100 most prevalent clones of each patient and control. Clones were defined as Susac-specific if absent from the healthy and MS cohorts, from 1052 published viral clones and from other ImmuneACCESS disease sequences. TCRdb reprocessing: public reads trimmed at Q25 with fastp, clones called with MiXCR, in-frame beta chains kept. Rows with one shared CDR3 protein collapse into an entry with the most common genes and DNA. Here the V and J calls rest on TCRdb's processing, not on the authors' analysis. This sample comprises 140,000 or so distinct CDR3 sequences, 90% to 97% of them detected only once. Of the sample, about 0.08% is held by the ten largest clones.

Reading from cysteine to phenylalanine, the CDR3 counts 15 amino acids. Only the CDR3 portion is preserved as DNA: 45 bases, with reading frame beginning at the first base. The germline V gene (reference sequence) gives CDR1 as LGHDT and CDR2 as YNNKEL. The germline V and J ends show losses of 4 bases and 3 bases respectively, and no gene match explains 6 bases of the junction. Regarding this clonotype: Its binding antigen is unknown. It has no much larger one-base neighbor in the sample; base qualities were not kept.

Peripheral blood CD8+ and CD4+ T cells from healthy donors, Susac syndrome patients and multiple sclerosis patients were profiled by high-throughput TCR beta sequencing. Susac syndrome patients met recently defined diagnostic criteria for definite or probable disease. Bulk CD8+ and CD4+ T cells were purified by magnetic negative isolation, while CD8+ TEMRA cells were enriched using FACS. Blood was collected in EDTA tubes and processed within 24 hours, with PBMCs isolated through density gradient centrifugation. PBMCs intended for TCR sequencing were cryopreserved in liquid nitrogen and thawed later in a water bath at 37 degrees C. Purity of sorted or isolated CD4+, CD8+ and CD8+ TEMRA cells was at least 90%.

The TCR sequence derives from a human donor with Susac syndrome. The sample comprised CD4+ T cells from PBMCs. The sequence links TRBV3-1 to TRBJ2-7; a stretch of 10 junction bases matches TRBD1. CDR3 sequence: CASSRPGQGSYEQYF. Here is the DNA: TGTGCCAGCAGCCGCCCGGGACAGGGGAGCTACGAGCAGTACTTC.